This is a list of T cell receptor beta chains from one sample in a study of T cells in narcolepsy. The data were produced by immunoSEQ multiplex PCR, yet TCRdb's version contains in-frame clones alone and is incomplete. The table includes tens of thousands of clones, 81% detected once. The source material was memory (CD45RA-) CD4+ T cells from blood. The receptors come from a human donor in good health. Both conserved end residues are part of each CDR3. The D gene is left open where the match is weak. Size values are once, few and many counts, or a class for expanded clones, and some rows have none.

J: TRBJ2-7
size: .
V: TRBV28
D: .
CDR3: CASSELGDKQYF
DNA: TGTGCCAGCAGCGAACTCGGGGATAAGCAGTACTTC

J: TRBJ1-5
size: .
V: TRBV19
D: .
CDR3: CASSQDGAGNRPQHF
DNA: TGTGCCAGTAGCCAGGATGGGGCGGGTAATAGGCCCCAGCATTTT

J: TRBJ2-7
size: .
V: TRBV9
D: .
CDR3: CASSVEGGLNEQYF
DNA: TGTGCCAGCAGCGTAGAAGGGGGTCTCAACGAGCAGTACTTC

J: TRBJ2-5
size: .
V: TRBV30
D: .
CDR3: CAWIPLPAHGTQYF
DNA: TGTGCCTGGATTCCCCTACCCGCACACGGGACCCAGTACTTC

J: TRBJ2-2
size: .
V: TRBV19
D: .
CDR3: CASSMTSGVTGELFF
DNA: TGTGCCAGTAGTATGACCTCAGGGGTCACCGGGGAGCTGTTTTTT

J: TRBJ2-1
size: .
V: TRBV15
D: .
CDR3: CATSRDPGSEQFF
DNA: TGTGCCACCAGCAGAGATCCAGGGAGTGAGCAGTTCTTC

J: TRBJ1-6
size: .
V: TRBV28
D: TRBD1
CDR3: CASNEGQTNSPLHF
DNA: TGTGCCAGCAACGAGGGACAGACTAATTCACCCCTCCACTTT

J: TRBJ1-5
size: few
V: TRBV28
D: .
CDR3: CASSLTNQPQHF
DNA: TGTGCCAGCAGTTTAACAAATCAGCCCCAGCATTTT

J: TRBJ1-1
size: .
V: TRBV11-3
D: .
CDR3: CASSLQGNTEAFF
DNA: TGTGCCAGCAGCTTACAGGGGAACACTGAAGCTTTCTTT

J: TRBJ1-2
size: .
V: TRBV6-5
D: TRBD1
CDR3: CASRVTGGVGGYTF
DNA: TGTGCCAGCAGGGTGACAGGGGGAGTGGGTGGCTACACCTTC

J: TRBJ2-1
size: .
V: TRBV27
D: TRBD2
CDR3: CASSRTSQSYNEQFF
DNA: TGTGCCAGCAGTAGGACTAGCCAATCCTACAATGAGCAGTTCTTC

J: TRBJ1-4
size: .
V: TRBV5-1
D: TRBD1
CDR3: CASSLVQGWSEKLFF
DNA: TGCGCCAGCAGCTTGGTACAGGGGTGGAGTGAAAAACTGTTTTTT

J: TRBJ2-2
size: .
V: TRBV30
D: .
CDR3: CALRGSWNTGELFF
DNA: TGTGCCTTGAGGGGGTCATGGAACACCGGGGAGCTGTTTTTT

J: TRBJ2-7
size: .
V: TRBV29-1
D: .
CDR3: CSVEKPPLRGDSYEQYF
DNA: TGCAGCGTTGAGAAACCCCCGCTAAGGGGCGACTCCTACGAGCAGTACTTC

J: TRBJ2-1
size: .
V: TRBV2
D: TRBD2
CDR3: CASKTSGSYNEQFF
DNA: TGTGCCAGCAAGACTAGCGGCTCCTACAATGAGCAGTTCTTC

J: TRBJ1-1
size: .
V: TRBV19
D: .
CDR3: CASRFLGGTEAFF
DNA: TGTGCCAGTAGATTTTTGGGGGGCACTGAAGCTTTCTTT

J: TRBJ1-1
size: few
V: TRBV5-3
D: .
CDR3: CARSRRGTEAFF
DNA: TGTGCCAGAAGCCGGAGGGGCACTGAAGCTTTCTTT

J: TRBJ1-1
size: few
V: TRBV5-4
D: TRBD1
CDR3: CASSWDRANTEAFF
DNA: TGTGCCAGCAGCTGGGACAGGGCGAACACTGAAGCTTTCTTT

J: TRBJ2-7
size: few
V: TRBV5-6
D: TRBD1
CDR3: CASNSWGTGMLNEQYF
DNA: TGTGCCAGCAACTCCTGGGGGACAGGGATGTTAAACGAGCAGTACTTC

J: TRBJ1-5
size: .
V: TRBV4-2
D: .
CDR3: CASSQTRTQPQHF
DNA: TGTGCCAGCAGCCAGACCCGGACCCAGCCCCAGCATTTT

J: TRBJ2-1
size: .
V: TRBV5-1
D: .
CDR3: CASFSPLLNNEQFF
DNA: TGCGCCAGCTTTAGTCCACTTCTCAACAATGAGCAGTTCTTC

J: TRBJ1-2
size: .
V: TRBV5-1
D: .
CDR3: CASSLAGEANYGYTF
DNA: TGCGCCAGCAGCTTGGCGGGCGAAGCTAACTATGGCTACACCTTC

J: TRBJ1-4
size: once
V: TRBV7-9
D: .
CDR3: CASSQSRGATNEKLFF
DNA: TGTGCCAGCAGCCAATCCAGGGGTGCAACTAATGAAAAACTGTTTTTT

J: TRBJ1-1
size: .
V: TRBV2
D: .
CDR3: CAEGGQMNTEAFF
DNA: TGTGCCGAAGGTGGGCAGATGAACACTGAAGCTTTCTTT

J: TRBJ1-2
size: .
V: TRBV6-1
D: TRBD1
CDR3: CASREGQHNYGYTF
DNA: TGTGCCAGCAGGGAGGGACAGCACAACTATGGCTACACCTTC

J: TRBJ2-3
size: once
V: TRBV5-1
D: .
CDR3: CASSSTQIADTQYF
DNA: TGCGCCAGCAGCTCCACACAAATTGCAGATACGCAGTATTTT

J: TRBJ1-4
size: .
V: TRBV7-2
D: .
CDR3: CASSLIGGGDEKLFF
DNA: TGTGCCAGCAGCTTGATAGGGGGAGGGGATGAAAAACTGTTTTTT

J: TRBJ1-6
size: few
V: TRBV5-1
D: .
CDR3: CASHRDTNSPLHF
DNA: TGCGCCAGCCACCGGGACACTAATTCACCCCTCCACTTT

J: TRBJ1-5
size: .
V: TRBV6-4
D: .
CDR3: CASSGEEGQPQHF
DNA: TGTGCCAGCAGTGGGGAGGAGGGGCAGCCCCAGCATTTT

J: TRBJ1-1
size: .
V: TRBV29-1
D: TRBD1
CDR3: CSFTQGAATEAFF
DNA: TGCAGCTTTACACAGGGGGCTGCCACTGAAGCTTTCTTT

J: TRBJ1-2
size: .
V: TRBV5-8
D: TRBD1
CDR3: CASSRGTGGYGYTF
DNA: TGTGCCAGCAGCAGAGGGACAGGGGGATATGGCTACACCTTC

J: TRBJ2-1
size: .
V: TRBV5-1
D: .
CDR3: CASSLNPSYNEQFF
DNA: TGCGCCAGCAGCTTGAATCCGTCCTACAATGAGCAGTTCTTC

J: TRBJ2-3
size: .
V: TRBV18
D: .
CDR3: CASSPRDQISTDTQYF
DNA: TGTGCCAGCTCACCCCGGGACCAGATAAGCACAGATACGCAGTATTTT

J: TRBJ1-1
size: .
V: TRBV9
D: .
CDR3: CASSATSGTYTTEAFF
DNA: TGTGCCAGCAGCGCGACCTCCGGGACCTATACCACTGAAGCTTTCTTT

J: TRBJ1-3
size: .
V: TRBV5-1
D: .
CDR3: CASSLAGGDSGNTIYF
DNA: TGCGCCAGCAGCTTGGCCGGGGGGGACTCTGGAAACACCATATATTTT

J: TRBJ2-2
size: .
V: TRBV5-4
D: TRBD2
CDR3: CASSPRSGSAGELFF
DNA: TGTGCCAGCAGCCCTCGAAGCGGGAGCGCCGGGGAGCTGTTTTTT

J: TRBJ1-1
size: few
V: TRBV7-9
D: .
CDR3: CASSFQTGTEAFF
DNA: TGTGCCAGCAGCTTCCAAACCGGGACAGAAGCTTTCTTT

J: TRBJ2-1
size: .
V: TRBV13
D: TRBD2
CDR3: CASSRKTSGAGEQFF
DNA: TGTGCCAGCAGCCGGAAGACTAGCGGGGCCGGTGAGCAGTTCTTC

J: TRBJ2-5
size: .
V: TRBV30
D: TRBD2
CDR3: CAWSVRGGGTQYF
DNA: TGTGCCTGGAGTGTACGCGGGGGGGGGACCCAGTACTTC

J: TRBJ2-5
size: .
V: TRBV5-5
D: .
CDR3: CASSRRVADPQETQYF
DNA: TGTGCCAGCAGCAGGAGGGTTGCAGACCCCCAAGAGACCCAGTACTTC

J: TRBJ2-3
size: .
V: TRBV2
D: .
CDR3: CASSEDMGALETQYF
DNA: TGTGCCAGCAGTGAAGACATGGGCGCCTTGGAAACGCAGTATTTT

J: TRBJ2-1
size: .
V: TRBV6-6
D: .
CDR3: CASSYRADNEQLF
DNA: TGTGCCAGCAGTTACCGGGCGGACAATGAGCAGCTCTTC

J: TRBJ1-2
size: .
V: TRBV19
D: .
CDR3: CASVPPGNNYGYTF
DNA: TGTGCCAGCGTACCTCCGGGGAACAACTATGGCTACACCTTC

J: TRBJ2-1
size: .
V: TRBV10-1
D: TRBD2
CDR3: CASPCLTGGGNEQFF
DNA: TGCGCCAGCCCGTGCCTCACGGGAGGGGGCAATGAGCAGTTCTTC

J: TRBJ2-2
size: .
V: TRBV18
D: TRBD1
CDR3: CASSPSQGANTGELFF
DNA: TGTGCCAGCTCACCAAGTCAGGGGGCGAACACCGGGGAGCTGTTTTTT